Here is one T cell receptor beta chain with its context. This sample is drawn from a study of beta chain features in type 1 diabetes. All of the isolated RNA was reverse transcribed, so expressed TCRB transcripts were sequenced. The protocol was immunoSEQ multiplex PCR, while the TCRdb copy is restricted to in-frame clones and leaves out a portion. The profile shows approximately 330,000 clones, 9.5% to 12% of them singletons. This receptor was taken from a woman under 40 in good health. Sequenced: naive CD4+ T cells from blood.

In nucleotides, the CDR3 is TGTGCCAGCAGACGCCGGACTAGCGGGAGCTACGAGCAGTACTTC. Protein sequence: CASRRRTSGSYEQYF. V usage is TRBV28 and J usage is TRBJ2-7, with TRBD2 matching over 13 bases. The ends lost 6 bases at V and 3 bases at J; junction bases unmatched: 5. The length of the CDR3 is 15 residues. CDR1 and CDR2 from the germline V gene are MDHEN and SYDVKM.